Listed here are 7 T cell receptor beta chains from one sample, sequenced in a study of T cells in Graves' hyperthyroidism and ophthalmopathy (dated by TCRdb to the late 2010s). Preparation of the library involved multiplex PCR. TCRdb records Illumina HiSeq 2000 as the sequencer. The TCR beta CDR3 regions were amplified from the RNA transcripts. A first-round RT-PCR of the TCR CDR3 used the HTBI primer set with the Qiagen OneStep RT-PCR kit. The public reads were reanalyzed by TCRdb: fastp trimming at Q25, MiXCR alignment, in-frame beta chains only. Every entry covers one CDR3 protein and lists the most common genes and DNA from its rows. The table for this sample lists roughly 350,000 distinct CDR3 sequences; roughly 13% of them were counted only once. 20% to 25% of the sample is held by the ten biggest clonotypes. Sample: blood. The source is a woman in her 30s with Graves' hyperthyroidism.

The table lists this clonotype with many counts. This CDR3 reads CASTLGLAGNNEQFF. The CDR3 region has the DNA TGTGCCAGCACCCTTGGGCTAGCGGGAAACAATGAGCAGTTCTTC. This chain joins TRBV11-3 and TRBJ2-1; 9 bases match TRBD2. This CDR3 region has 15 residues. The V gene's germline CDR1 is SGHNT and CDR2 YENEEA. Trimming took 7 bases from V and 5 from J; bases not matched to a gene: 9.

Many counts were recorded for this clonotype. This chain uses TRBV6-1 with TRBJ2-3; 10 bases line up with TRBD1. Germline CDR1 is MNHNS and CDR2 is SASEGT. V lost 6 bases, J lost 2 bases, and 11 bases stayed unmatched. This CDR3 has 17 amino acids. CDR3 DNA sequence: TGTGCCAGCAGCTCTAAACCGGGACAGGGGTTCACAGATACGCAGTATTTT. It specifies CASSSKPGQGFTDTQYF.

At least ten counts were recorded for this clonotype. This chain's CDR3 is CASRGRGRETQYF. The CDR3 DNA sequence: TGTGCCAGCAGGGGCAGGGGGCGGGAGACCCAGTACTTC. This chain uses TRBV7-8 with TRBJ2-5; 8 bases align to TRBD1. V lost 6 bases, J lost 5 bases, and 5 bases stayed unmatched. Per the germline V gene, CDR1 is SGHVS and CDR2 is FQNEAQ. This CDR3 is built from 13 residues.

This chain's CDR3 is CASSYRGTFDEKLFF. CDR3 nucleotides: TGTGCCAGCAGTTACAGGGGAACTTTTGATGAAAAACTGTTTTTT. The rearrangement joins TRBV28 to TRBJ1-4, with 7 bases identical to TRBD1. Germline trimming cut 4 bases from V and 6 bases from J; bases unmatched to any gene: 8. There are 15 residues in the CDR3. The V gene's germline CDR1 is MDHEN and CDR2 SYDVKM.

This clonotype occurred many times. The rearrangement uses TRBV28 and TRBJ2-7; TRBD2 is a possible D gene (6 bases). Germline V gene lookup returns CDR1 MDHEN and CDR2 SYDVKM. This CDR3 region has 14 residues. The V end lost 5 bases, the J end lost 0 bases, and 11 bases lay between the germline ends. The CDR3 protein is CASSHGSRSYEQYF. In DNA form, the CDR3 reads TGTGCCAGCAGTCACGGGAGTCGCTCCTACGAGCAGTACTTC.

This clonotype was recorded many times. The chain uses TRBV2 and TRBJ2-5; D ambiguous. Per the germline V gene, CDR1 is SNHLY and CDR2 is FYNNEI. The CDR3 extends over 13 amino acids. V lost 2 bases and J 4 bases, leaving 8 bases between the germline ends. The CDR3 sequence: CASSERSRETQYF. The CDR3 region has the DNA TGTGCCAGCAGTGAACGTTCCAGAGAGACCCAGTACTTC. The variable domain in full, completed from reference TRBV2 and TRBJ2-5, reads EPEVTQTPSHQVTQMGQEVILRCVPISNHLYFYWYRQILGQKVEFLVSFYNNEISEKSEIFDDQFSVERPDGSNFTLKIRSTKLEDSAMYFCASSERSRETQYFGPGTRLLVL.

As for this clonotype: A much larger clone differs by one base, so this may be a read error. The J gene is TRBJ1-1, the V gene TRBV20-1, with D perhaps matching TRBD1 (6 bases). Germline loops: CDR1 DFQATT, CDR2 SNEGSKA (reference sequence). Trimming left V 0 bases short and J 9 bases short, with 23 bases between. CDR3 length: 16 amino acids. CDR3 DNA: TGCAGTGCTAGAGATCAGGGTACAGGGTATTCCTCTCAAGCTTTCTTT. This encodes CSARDQGTGYSSQAFF.